The rows below give T cell receptor beta chains drawn from one sample of a study of human T cells and chemical hapten exposure. TCRdb ran MiXCR on the RACE reads and lists one entry per CDR3 protein. The sample holds 150,000 to 200,000 distinct CDR3 sequences, 13% to 15% seen once. The source material was whole blood, sampled in connection with sensitization to the hapten diphenylcyclopropenone (DPC). The receptors stem from a woman aged 25 to 39 with alopecia areata. Some clones in this sample may be carry-over from other donors' samples. CDR3s include the opening cysteine and the closing phenylalanine or tryptophan.

V gene | CDR3 protein
TRBV7-9 | CASSLLASGNNEQFF
TRBV5-1 | CASRSIADSGNTIYF
TRBV7-3 | CASSLGTSGFANTGELFF
TRBV30 | CAGSAGDRVSYEQYF
TRBV12-3/TRBV12-4 | CASSLSSLTGELFF
TRBV28 | CASSSGPYSDSNQPQHF
TRBV20-1 | CSAHAGGSTEAFF
TRBV7-8 | CASSFADRGNTEAFF
TRBV6-1 | CASRKDPVYQETQYF
TRBV6-2/TRBV6-3 | CAVRDEGTYGYTF
TRBV19 | CASSAPRQVSNQPQHF
TRBV3-1 | CASSHFDSRGQFF
TRBV2 | CASSPLGTGGNYGYTF
TRBV12-3/TRBV12-4 | CASSLRLAGIGEQFF
TRBV28 | CAINGGDVSTDTQYF
TRBV4-3 | CASSQPDRADTQYF
TRBV20-1 | CSARVQTTLYDTQYF
TRBV7-2 | CASSLDSRGNNEQFF
TRBV7-7 | CASSLGPTRNNEQFF
TRBV30 | CACRSYNEQFF
TRBV20-1 | CSARPQGRSNEKLFF
TRBV13 | CASSLFPGGSSYNEQFF
TRBV12-3/TRBV12-4 | CASSFAEETQYF
TRBV11-2 | CASTPRDTQYF
TRBV7-2 | CASSQPGNTIYF
TRBV20-1 | CSARGWGYSSGNTIYF
TRBV19 | CASHPGGSTTNEKLFF
TRBV20-1 | CSARVGVGADYGYTF
TRBV20-1 | CSARDLWLDDGRANTEAFF
TRBV12-3/TRBV12-4 | CASSSFRFDSLRNF
TRBV29-1 | CSVEWGNTEAFF
TRBV7-2 | CASSRFGRGSNQPQHF
TRBV20-1 | CSARDSRTGGNTIYF
TRBV20-1 | CSASQGNSYNEQFF
TRBV6-2/TRBV6-3 | CASIGTSGGPYNEQFF
TRBV7-9 | CASSFGLEAEKLFF
TRBV25-1 | CASSEPLSGLANEKLFF
TRBV9 | CASSTTSAAQETQYF
TRBV28 | CASSSLYEQYF
TRBV29-1 | CSALTDLPTEAFF
TRBV14 | CASSQDLVTEQFF
TRBV11-3 | CASRNRDRQETQYF
TRBV2 | CASSEEGVTGIQYF
TRBV10-3 | CATIRDRGTIWGYTF
TRBV24-1 | CASRVGYGPQHF
TRBV3-1 | CASSQGQTREQYF
TRBV6-5 | CASSTGVDTEAFF
TRBV28 | CASGREETQYF
TRBV4-3 | CASSPGGVGVYEQYF
TRBV29-1 | CSVGTSGGRAQYF
TRBV28 | CASSSPGQGFHEQYF
TRBV6-5 | CASSYSTGGLNTEAFF
TRBV15 | CATSRDLRPSRHEQYF
TRBV7-9 | CASSPHPSTTDTQYF
TRBV6-2/TRBV6-3 | CASSFRGPRSYNEQFF
TRBV5-1 | CASSSSEGRVGTGELFF
TRBV7-3 | CASSLTRRQPYNEQFF
TRBV7-9 | CASSLPRRGSPLHF